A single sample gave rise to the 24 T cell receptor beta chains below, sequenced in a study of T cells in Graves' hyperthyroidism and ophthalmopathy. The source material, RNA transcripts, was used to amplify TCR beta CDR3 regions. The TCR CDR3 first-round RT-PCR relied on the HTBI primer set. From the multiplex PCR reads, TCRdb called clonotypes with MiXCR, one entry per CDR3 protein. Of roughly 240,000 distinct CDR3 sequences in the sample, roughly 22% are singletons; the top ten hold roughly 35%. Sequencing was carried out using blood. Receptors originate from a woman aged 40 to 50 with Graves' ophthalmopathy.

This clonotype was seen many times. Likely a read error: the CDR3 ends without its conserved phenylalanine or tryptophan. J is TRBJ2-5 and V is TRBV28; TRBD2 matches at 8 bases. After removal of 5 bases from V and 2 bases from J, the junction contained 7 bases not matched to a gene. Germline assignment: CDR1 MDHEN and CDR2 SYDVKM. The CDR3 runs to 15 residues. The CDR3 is CASSPGTRDQETQYL. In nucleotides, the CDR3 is TGTGCCAGCAGTCCCGGGACTAGAGATCAAGAGACCCAGTACCTC.

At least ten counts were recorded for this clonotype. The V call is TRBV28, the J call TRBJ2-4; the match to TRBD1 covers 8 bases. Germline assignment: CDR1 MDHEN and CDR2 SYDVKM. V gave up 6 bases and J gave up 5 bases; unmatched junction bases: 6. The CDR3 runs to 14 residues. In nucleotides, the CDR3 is TGTGCCAGCAGCTGGAAACAGGGGGAAAACATTCAGTACTTC. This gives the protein CASSWKQGENIQYF.

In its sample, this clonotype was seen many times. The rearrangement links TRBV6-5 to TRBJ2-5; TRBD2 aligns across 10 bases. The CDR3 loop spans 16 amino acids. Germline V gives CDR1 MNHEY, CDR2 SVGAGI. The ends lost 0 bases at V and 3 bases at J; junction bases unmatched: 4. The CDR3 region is CASSYSDLAGEETQYF. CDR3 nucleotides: TGTGCCAGCAGTTACTCCGACCTAGCGGGAGAAGAGACCCAGTACTTC.

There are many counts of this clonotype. CDR3 loop: CSASLLESVSYEQYF. DNA for the CDR3: TGCAGTGCTAGTTTACTGGAGTCCGTCTCCTACGAGCAGTACTTC. The gene calls are TRBV20-1 and TRBJ2-7; D uncertain. CDR3 length equals 15 residues. Germline V gene sequence: CDR1 DFQATT, CDR2 SNEGSKA (reference sequence). V gave up 3 bases and J gave up 0 bases, with 15 bases separating them.

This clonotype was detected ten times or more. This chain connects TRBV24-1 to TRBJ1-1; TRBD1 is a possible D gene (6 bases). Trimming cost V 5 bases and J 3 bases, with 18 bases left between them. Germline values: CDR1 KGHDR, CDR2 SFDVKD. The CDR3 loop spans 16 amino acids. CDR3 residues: CATSAVGGAWDTEAFF. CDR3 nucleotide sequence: TGTGCCACCAGTGCGGTCGGGGGCGCTTGGGACACTGAAGCTTTCTTT.

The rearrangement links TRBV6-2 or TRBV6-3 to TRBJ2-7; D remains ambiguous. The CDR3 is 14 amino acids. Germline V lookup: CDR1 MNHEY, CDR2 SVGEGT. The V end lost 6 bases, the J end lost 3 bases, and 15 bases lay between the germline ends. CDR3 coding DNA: TGTGCCAGCAGCCTCCCTATACTGAGCTACGAGCAGTACTTC. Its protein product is CASSLPILSYEQYF.

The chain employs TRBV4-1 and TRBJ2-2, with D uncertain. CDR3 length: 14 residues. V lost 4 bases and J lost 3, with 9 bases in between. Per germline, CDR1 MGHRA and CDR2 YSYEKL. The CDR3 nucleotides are TGCGCCAGCAGCCCCGGATCAGACACCGGGGAGCTGTTTTTT. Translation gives CASSPGSDTGELFF.

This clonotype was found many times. The CDR3: CASSLSSGTGSNYGYTF. CDR3 bases: TGTGCCAGCAGTTTGTCGTCGGGGACAGGGTCCAACTATGGCTACACCTTC. This rearrangement joins TRBV12-3 or TRBV12-4 to TRBJ1-2; 9 bases line up with TRBD1. The V segment lost 3 bases and the J segment 2 bases; nucleotides outside the gene matches: 10. The CDR3 length is 17 residues.

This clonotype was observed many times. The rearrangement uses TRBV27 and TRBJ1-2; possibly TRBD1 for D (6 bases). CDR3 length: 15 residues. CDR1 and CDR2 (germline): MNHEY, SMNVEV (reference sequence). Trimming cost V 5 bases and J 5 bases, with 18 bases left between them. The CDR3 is CASSPEYGTTYGYTF. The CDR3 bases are TGTGCCAGCAGTCCTGAATACGGGACAACTTATGGCTACACCTTC.

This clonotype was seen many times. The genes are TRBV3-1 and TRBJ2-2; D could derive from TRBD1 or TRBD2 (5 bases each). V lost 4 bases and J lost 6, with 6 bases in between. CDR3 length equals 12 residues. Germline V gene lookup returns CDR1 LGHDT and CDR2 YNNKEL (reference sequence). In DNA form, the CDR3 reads TGTGCCAGCAGCCGGGGACCCGGGGAGCTGTTTTTT. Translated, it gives CASSRGPGELFF.

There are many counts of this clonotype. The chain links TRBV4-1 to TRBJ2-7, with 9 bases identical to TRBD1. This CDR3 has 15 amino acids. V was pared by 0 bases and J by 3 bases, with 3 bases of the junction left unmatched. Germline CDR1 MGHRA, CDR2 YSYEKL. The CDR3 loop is CASSQEDRGVYEQYF. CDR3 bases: TGCGCCAGCAGCCAAGAAGACAGGGGGGTCTACGAGCAGTACTTC.

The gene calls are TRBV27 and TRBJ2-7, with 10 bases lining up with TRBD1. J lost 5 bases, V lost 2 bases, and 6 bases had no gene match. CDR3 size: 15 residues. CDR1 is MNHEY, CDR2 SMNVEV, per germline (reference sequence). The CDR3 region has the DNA TGTGCCAGCAGTTTAGGGACAGGGGCCGCCAACGAGCAGTACTTC. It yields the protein CASSLGTGAANEQYF.

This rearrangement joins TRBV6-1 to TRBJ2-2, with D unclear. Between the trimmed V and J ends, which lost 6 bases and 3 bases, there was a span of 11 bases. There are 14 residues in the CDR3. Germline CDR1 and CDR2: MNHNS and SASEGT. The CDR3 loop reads CASRDLVYTGELFF. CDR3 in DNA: TGTGCCAGCAGGGATCTAGTGTACACCGGGGAGCTGTTTTTT.

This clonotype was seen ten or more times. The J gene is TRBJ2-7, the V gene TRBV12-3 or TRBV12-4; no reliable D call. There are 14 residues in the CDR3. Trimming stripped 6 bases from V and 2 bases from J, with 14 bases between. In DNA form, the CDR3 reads TGTGCCAGCAGACGATTTTCCCCCGCCTACGAGCAGTACTTC. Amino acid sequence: CASRRFSPAYEQYF.

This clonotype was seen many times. The CDR3 spells CASTIGPSNTEAFF. For the CDR3, the DNA is TGTGCCAGCACCATAGGACCGTCGAACACTGAAGCTTTCTTT. This chain joins TRBV6-1 and TRBJ1-1; D is ambiguous. CDR1 is MNHNS, CDR2 SASEGT, per germline. This CDR3 contains 14 residues. The V end was cut by 7 bases, the J end by 1 base, with 13 bases between.

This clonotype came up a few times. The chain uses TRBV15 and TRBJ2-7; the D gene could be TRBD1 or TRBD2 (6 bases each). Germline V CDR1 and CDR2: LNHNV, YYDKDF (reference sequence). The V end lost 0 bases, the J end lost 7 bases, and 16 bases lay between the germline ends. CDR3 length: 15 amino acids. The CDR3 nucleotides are TGTGCCACCAGCAGAGATTTGGGGGGCGCGGGTGAGCAGTACTTC. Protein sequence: CATSRDLGGAGEQYF.

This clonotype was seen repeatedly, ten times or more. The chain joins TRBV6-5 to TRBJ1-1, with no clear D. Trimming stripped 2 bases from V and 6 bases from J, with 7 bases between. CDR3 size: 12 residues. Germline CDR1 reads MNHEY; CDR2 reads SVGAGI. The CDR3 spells CASSYPEPEAFF. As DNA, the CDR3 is TGTGCCAGCAGTTACCCGGAACCTGAAGCTTTCTTT.

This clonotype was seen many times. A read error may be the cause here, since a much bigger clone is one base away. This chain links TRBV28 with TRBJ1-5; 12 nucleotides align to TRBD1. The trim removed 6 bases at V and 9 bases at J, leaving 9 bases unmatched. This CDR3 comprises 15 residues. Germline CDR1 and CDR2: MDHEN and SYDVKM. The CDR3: CASSPGTGGGRPQHF. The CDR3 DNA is TGTGCCAGCAGCCCCGGGACAGGGGGCGGTCGGCCCCAGCATTTT.

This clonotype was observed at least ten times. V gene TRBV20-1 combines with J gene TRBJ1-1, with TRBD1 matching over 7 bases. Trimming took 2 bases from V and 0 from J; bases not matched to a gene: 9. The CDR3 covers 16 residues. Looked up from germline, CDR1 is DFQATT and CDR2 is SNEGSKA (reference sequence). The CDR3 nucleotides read TGCAGTGCTAGATCCGACAGGGACCCTTTGAACACTGAAGCTTTCTTT. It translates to CSARSDRDPLNTEAFF.

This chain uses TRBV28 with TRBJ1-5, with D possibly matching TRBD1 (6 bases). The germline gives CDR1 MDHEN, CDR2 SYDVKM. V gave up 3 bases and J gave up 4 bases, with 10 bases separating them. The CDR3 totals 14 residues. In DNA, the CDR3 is TGTGCCAGCAGTTTGACAGACAGGAATCAGCCCCAGCATTTT. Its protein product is CASSLTDRNQPQHF.

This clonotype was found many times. In DNA, the CDR3 is TGTGCCAGCAGGGCTCGTCCGGGACAGGGGAATCAGCCCCAGCATTTT. Translated, it gives CASRARPGQGNQPQHF. The chain uses TRBV6-5 and TRBJ1-5; 10 nucleotides align to TRBD1. The CDR3 sequence is 16 residues long. Per germline, CDR1 MNHEY and CDR2 SVGAGI. Trimming removed 6 bases from V and 4 bases from J; junction bases left unmatched: 9.

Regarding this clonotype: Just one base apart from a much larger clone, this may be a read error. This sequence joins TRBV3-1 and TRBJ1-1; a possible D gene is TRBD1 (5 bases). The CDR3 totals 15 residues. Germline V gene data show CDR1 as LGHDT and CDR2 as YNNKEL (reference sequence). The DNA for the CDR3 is TGTACCAGCAGCCTTAGAGGGGCGGTGAACACTGAAGCTTTCTTT. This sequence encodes CTSSLRGAVNTEAFF.

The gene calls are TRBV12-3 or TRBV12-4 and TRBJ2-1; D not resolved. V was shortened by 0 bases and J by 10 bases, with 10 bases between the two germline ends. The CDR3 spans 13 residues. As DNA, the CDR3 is TGTGCCAGCAGTTTAGCGTCAGGTGGGGAGCAGTTCTTC. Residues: CASSLASGGEQFF.

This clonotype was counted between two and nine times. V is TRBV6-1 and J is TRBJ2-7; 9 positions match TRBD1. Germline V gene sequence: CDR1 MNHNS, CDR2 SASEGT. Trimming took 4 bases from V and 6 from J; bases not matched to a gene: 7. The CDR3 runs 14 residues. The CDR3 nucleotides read TGTGCCAGCAGTGGGGACAGGGAAGGGCGCGAGCAGTACTTC. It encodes CASSGDREGREQYF.